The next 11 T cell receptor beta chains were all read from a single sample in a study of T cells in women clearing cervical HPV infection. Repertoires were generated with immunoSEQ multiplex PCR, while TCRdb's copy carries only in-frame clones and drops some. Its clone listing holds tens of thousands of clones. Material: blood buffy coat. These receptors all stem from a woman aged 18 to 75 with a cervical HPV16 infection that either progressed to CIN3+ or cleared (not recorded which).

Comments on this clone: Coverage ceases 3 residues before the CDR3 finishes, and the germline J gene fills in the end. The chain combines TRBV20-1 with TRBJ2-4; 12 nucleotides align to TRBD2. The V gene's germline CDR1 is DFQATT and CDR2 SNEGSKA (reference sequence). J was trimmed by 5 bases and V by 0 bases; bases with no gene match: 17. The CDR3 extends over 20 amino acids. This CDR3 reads CSARDSASGGGTGSQNIQYF. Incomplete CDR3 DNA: TGCAGTGCTAGAGATTCGGCTAGCGGGGGGGGAACGGGGTCACAAAACATT.

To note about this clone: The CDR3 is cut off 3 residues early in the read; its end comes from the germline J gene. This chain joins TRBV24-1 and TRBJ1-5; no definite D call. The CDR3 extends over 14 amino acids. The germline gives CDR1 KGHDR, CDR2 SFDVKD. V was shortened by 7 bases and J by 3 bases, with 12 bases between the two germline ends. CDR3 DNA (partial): TGTGCCACCAGGCGGCGGTCAAACAATCAGCCC. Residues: CATRRRSNNQP. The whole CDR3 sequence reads CATRRRSNNQPQHF.

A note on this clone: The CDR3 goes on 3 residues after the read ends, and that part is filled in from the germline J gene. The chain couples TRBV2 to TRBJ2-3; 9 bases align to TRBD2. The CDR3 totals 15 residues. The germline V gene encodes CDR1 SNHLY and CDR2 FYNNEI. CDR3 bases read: TGTGCCAGCAGTGCTCCTAGCGGGGTAGTAGAGACG. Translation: CASSAPSGVVET. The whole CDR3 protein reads CASSAPSGVVETQYF. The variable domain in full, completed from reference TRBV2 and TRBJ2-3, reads EPEVTQTPSHQVTQMGQEVILRCVPISNHLYFYWYRQILGQKVEFLVSFYNNEISEKSEIFDDQFSVERPDGSNFTLKIRSTKLEDSAMYFCASSAPSGVVETQYFGPGTRLTVL.

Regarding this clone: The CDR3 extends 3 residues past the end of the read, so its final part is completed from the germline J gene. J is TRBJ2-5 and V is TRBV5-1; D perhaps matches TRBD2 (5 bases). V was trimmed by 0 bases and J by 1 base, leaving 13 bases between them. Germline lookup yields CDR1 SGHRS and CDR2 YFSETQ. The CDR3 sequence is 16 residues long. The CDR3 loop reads CASSLEVIRGQETQYF. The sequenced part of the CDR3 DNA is TGCGCCAGCAGCTTGGAGGTTATTCGGGGCCAAGAGACC.

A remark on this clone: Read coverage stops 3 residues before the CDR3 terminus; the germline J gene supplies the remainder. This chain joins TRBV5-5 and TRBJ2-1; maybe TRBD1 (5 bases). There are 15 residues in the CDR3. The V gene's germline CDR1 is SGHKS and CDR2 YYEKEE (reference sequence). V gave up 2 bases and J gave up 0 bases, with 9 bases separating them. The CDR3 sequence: CASSFRQSSYNEQFF. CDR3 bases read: TGTGCCAGCAGCTTCCGACAGAGCTCCTACAATGAG.

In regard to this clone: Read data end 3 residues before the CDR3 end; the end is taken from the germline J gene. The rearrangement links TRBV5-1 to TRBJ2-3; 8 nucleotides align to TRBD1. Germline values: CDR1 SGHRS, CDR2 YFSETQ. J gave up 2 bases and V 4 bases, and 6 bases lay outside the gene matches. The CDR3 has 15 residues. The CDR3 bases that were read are TGCGCCAGCAGCGGCGGGACAGGCCACACAGATACG. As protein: CASSGGTGHTDT. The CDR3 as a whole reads CASSGGTGHTDTQYF.

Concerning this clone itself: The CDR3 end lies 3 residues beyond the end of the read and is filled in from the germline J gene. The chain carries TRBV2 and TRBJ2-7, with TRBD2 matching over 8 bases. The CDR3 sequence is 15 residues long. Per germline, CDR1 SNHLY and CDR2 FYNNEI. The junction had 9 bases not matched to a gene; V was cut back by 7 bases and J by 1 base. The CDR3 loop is CASKSAGDISYEQYF. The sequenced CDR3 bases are TGTGCCAGCAAATCAGCGGGGGACATATCCTACGAG.

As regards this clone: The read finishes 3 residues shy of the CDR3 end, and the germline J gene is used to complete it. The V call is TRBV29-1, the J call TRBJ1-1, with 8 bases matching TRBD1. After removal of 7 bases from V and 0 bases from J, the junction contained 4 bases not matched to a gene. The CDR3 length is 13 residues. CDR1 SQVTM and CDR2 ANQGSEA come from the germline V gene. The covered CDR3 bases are TGCAGCGCCGAGGGACAGGTGAACACTGAA. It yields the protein CSAEGQVNTE. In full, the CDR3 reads CSAEGQVNTEAFF.

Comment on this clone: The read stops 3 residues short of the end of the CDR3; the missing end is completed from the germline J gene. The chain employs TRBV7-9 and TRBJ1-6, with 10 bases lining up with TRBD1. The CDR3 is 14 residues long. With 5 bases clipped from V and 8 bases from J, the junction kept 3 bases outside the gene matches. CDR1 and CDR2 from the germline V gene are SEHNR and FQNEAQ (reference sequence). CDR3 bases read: TGTGCCAGCAGCAGAGGACAGGGGGATTCACCC. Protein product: CASSRGQGDSP. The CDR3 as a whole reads CASSRGQGDSPLHF.

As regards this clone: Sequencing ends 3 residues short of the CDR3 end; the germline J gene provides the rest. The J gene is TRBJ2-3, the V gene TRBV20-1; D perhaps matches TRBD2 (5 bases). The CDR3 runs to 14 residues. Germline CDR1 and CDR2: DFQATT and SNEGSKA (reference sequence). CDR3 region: CSASSVNSNQPQYF. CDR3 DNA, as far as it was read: TGCAGTGCTAGTAGCGTTAATAGCAATCAGCCG.

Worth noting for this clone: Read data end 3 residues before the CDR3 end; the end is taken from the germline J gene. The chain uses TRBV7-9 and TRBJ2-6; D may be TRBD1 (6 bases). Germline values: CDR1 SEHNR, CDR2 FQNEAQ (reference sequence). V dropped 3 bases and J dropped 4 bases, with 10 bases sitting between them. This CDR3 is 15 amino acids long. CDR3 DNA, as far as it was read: TGTGCCAGCAGCTTCACAGGGTCGGGGGCCAACGTC. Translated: CASSFTGSGANV. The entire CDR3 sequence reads CASSFTGSGANVLTF.